These T cell receptor beta chains were read from a single sample in a study of beta chain features in type 1 diabetes. Sequenced by immunoSEQ multiplex PCR; TCRdb stores in-frame clones only, minus some. Among fewer than 200,000 clones listed, less than 15% were seen once. Sequencing input: central memory CD4+ T cells from blood. Every receptor here comes from a woman aged 18 to 35 in good health. CDR3s include the opening cysteine and the closing phenylalanine or tryptophan. D genes are given only for firm matches. Clone size is given for some rows only: seen once, a few or many times, or a class if the clone is expanded.

CDR3,DNA,V,size,J,D
CASSMTSGSRDTQYF,TGTGCCAGTAGTATGACTAGCGGGAGTAGGGATACGCAGTATTTT,TRBV19,NA,TRBJ2-3,TRBD2
CASSHLAGGPGNEQFF,TGTGCCAGCAGCCACTTAGCGGGAGGGCCGGGCAATGAGCAGTTCTTC,TRBV14,few,TRBJ2-1,TRBD2
CATSRDGRGNYGYTF,TGTGCCACCAGCAGAGATGGTAGGGGAAACTATGGCTACACCTTC,TRBV15,NA,TRBJ1-2,NA
CASSELNSVNTGELFF,TGTGCCAGCAGTGAATTGAATAGCGTGAACACCGGGGAGCTGTTTTTT,TRBV6-1,NA,TRBJ2-2,NA
CASRDYRDTEAFF,TGTGCCAGCAGAGACTACAGGGACACTGAAGCTTTCTTT,TRBV2,NA,TRBJ1-1,NA
CASSQDLPADYGYTF,TGCGCCAGCAGCCAAGATCTTCCTGCAGACTATGGCTACACCTTC,TRBV4-3,few,TRBJ1-2,NA
CASSPWVRVGEQFF,TGTGCCAGCAGCCCATGGGTCAGGGTAGGGGAGCAGTTCTTC,TRBV7-9,few,TRBJ2-1,NA
CASRRQGEYSGANVLTF,TGTGCCAGCAGGCGACAGGGGGAATACTCTGGGGCCAACGTCCTGACTTTC,TRBV14,few,TRBJ2-6,TRBD1
CATTRPGASNQPQHF,TGTGCCACCACCCGACCAGGGGCTAGCAATCAGCCCCAGCATTTT,TRBV28,NA,TRBJ1-5,NA
CASSLDAHQGVTDTQYF,TGTGCCAGCAGCTTGGACGCTCACCAGGGGGTCACAGATACGCAGTATTTT,TRBV5-4,few,TRBJ2-3,TRBD1
CASSASGGKRQPQHF,TGCGCCAGCAGTGCGTCGGGGGGGAAGAGACAGCCCCAGCATTTT,TRBV10-2,NA,TRBJ1-5,NA
CASRSIAGGSSYEQYF,TGTGCCAGCAGGTCTATAGCGGGAGGGTCCTCCTACGAGCAGTACTTC,TRBV28,NA,TRBJ2-7,TRBD2
CATSREGQGAYEQYF,TGTGCCACCAGCAGAGAAGGACAGGGGGCCTACGAGCAGTACTTC,TRBV15,NA,TRBJ2-7,TRBD1
CASSQMVRQPQHF,TGTGCCAGCAGTCAAATGGTCAGGCAGCCCCAGCATTTT,TRBV27,few,TRBJ1-5,NA
CASSIGATNEKLFF,TGCGCCAGCAGCATCGGAGCAACTAATGAAAAACTGTTTTTT,TRBV5-1,NA,TRBJ1-4,NA
CASSLVPVGTGVNYEQFF,TGCGCCAGCAGCTTGGTGCCGGTCGGGACAGGGGTTAACTATGAGCAGTTCTTC,TRBV5-1,NA,TRBJ2-1,TRBD1
CSATSGTDTQYF,TGCAGCGCGACTAGCGGCACAGATACGCAGTATTTT,TRBV29-1,NA,TRBJ2-3,TRBD2
CASLSGTLNTGELFF,TGTGCCAGTCTATCCGGGACTTTGAACACCGGGGAGCTGTTTTTT,TRBV11-2,few,TRBJ2-2,NA
CASSPGGSYGYTF,TGTGCCAGCAGCCCCGGGGGGAGCTATGGCTACACCTTC,TRBV7-9,few,TRBJ1-2,NA
CASTSTGDDTDTQYF,TGCGCCAGCACCTCGACAGGGGATGACACAGATACGCAGTATTTT,TRBV5-1,NA,TRBJ2-3,TRBD1
CASSPRRGRNEQFF,TGTGCCAGCAGCCCGCGAAGGGGGCGCAATGAGCAGTTCTTC,TRBV7-2,few,TRBJ2-1,TRBD1
CAWSRDRPYGYTF,TGTGCCTGGAGTCGGGACAGGCCTTATGGCTACACCTTC,TRBV30,NA,TRBJ1-2,TRBD1
CASSSSSYGYTF,TGCGCCAGCAGCTCCTCCTCCTATGGCTACACCTTC,TRBV5-1,few,TRBJ1-2,NA
CASSLSKGQGGVTYNEQFF,TGTGCCAGCAGCTTAAGTAAGGGGCAAGGGGGAGTTACCTACAATGAGCAGTTCTTC,TRBV7-9,NA,TRBJ2-1,NA
CASRGQMNTEAFF,TGTGCCAGCAGGGGACAAATGAACACTGAAGCTTTCTTT,TRBV6-6,few,TRBJ1-1,NA
CASSFTGTRDIQYF,TGTGCCAGCAGCTTCACCGGGACTAGAGACATTCAGTACTTC,TRBV7-2,few,TRBJ2-4,TRBD2
CSGARAGELFF,TGCAGCGGTGCGAGGGCCGGGGAGCTGTTTTTT,TRBV29-1,few,TRBJ2-2,NA
CASSATGGRYEKLFF,TGTGCCAGCAGCGCAACGGGAGGGCGATACGAAAAACTGTTTTTT,TRBV28,NA,TRBJ1-4,NA
CSASLQGNLFF,TGCAGTGCTAGCCTACAGGGGAATTTGTTTTTT,TRBV20-1,NA,TRBJ1-4,TRBD1
CASSGRRNTGELFF,TGTGCCAGCAGCGGAAGGAGGAACACCGGGGAGCTGTTTTTT,TRBV13,NA,TRBJ2-2,NA
CASSRTDYTDTQYF,TGCGCCAGCAGCAGGACAGATTACACAGATACGCAGTATTTT,TRBV5-1,few,TRBJ2-3,NA
CASSPPRQGTYEQYF,TGTGCCAGCAGCCCCCCGAGACAGGGAACCTACGAGCAGTACTTC,TRBV6-6,few,TRBJ2-7,TRBD1